The sequence of this T cell receptor beta chain was determined in a study of blood T cell repertoires in COVID-19 (TCRdb year 2020). As for the study more broadly: The collaborator samples originated in the United States, Italy and Spain and spanned the acute and convalescent phases of COVID-19. The material from the prospective study consisted of cDNA or gDNA derived from T cells, B-cell-depleted T cells, or PBMCs. Subjects who had been exposed to COVID-19, were actively infected with it, or had recovered from it provided the deeply sampled blood TCRbeta repertoires that made up the dataset. Where available, HLA class I and class II types were obtained from metadata supplied by the sample provider rather than from assay-based typing. A freely available public database, intended as a resource for researchers studying the immune response to SARS-CoV-2, is where the repertoires were released. A de-identified subject ID, COVID-19 status, age in years and sex were almost always included in the sample metadata. The samples were drawn from two sources: the first 160 participants of the ongoing ImmuneRACE study, and 950 to 1,500 subjects contributed by 6 global collaborators.

The immunoSEQ Assay, a bias-controlled multiplex PCR, was used to amplify TCRbeta CDR3 regions from genomic DNA. Processing in the source paper ran as follows. The number of nucleated cells in each sample was estimated by amplification of reference gene primers within the assay. To quantify the absolute abundance of each unique TCRbeta CDR3 rearrangement, sequence reads were collapsed and filtered. For each sample, productive Simpson clonality was calculated by taking the square root of Simpson's diversity index across productive rearrangements. In its TCRdb copy, this immuneACCESS table keeps in-frame sequences only and misses some clones. Where compared with another copy, unresolved V genes explain less than half of these, and the others have no known cause. V, J and clone size were drawn from that table, and D and trimming were deduced from the DNA. This sample lists about 120,000 clones; 60% to 80% were detected once. Clones ranked in the top ten supply more than 15% of the sample.

The collaborating institutions used their own protocols to collect whole blood in K2EDTA tubes. For TCRbeta analysis, collaborators shipped samples as frozen whole blood, isolated PBMCs, or DNA extracted from either of those sample types. With regard to this clone: What this receptor recognizes is not known. Base qualities are not recorded, but no much larger clone differs from it by a single base.

What the study reported, not specific to this receptor: The amount of clinical and demographic metadata varied by source and participant and was provided uncurated.

Source material: peripheral blood. The receptor comes from an elderly woman with active or convalescent COVID-19.

In nucleotide form, the sequence is TGCGCCAGCAGCAGGAGACAGGGCTCTAGCTCCTACGAGCAGTACTTC. It translates to CASSRRQGSSSYEQYF. The chain is made from TRBV5-1 and TRBJ2-7, with TRBD1 matching 7 junction bases. From cysteine to phenylalanine, the CDR3 is 16 amino acids long. This entry keeps only the CDR3 DNA: 48 bases, framed from base 1. Germline trimming amounts to 4 bases on V and 0 bases on J, with 10 as the count of junction bases outside the gene matches. Taken from the germline V gene, the CDR1 and CDR2 loops are SGHRS and YFSETQ.